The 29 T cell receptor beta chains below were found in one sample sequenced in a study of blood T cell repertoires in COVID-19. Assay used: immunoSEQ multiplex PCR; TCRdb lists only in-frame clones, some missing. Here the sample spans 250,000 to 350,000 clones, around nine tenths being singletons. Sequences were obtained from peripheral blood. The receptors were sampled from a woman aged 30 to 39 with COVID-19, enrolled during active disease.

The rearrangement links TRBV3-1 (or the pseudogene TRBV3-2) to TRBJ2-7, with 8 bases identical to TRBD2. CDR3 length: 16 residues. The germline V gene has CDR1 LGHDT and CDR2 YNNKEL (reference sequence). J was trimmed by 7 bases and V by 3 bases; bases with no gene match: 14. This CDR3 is CASSQGGKRESGEQYF. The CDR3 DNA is TGTGCCAGCAGCCAGGGGGGCAAGCGGGAGAGTGGAGAGCAGTACTTC.

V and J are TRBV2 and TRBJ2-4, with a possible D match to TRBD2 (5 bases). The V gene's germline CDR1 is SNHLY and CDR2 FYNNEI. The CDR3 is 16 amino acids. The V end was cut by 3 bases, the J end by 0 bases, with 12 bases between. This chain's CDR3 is CASSEPRAVAKNIQYF. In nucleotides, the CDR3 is TGTGCCAGCAGTGAGCCGAGGGCAGTAGCCAAAAACATTCAGTACTTC.

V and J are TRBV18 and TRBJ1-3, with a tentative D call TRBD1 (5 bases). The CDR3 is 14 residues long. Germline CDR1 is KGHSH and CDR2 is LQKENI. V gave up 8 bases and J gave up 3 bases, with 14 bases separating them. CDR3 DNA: TGTGCCAGCACCTCGACCAGGGATGGAAACACCATATATTTT. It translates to CASTSTRDGNTIYF.

CDR3 sequence: CAIRSGSFEQYF. As DNA, the CDR3 is TGTGCCATTCGTAGCGGGAGCTTCGAGCAGTACTTC. The chain carries TRBV10-3 and TRBJ2-7, with 9 bases aligning to TRBD2. The trim removed 9 bases at V and 6 bases at J, leaving 6 bases unmatched. This CDR3 is built from 12 residues. The germline CDR1 and CDR2 sequences are ENHRY and SYGVKD.

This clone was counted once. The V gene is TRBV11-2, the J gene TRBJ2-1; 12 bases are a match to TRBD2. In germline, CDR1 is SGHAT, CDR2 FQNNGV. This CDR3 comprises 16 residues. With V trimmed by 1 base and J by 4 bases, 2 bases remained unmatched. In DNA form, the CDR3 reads TGTGCCAGCAGCTTAGGGACTAGCGGGGCGTACAATGAGCAGTTCTTC. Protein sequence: CASSLGTSGAYNEQFF. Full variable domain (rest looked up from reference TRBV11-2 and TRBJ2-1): EAGVAQSPRYKIIEKRQSVAFWCNPISGHATLYWYQQILGQGPKLLIQFQNNGVVDDSQLPKDRFSAERLKGVDSTLKIQPAKLEDSAVYLCASSLGTSGAYNEQFFGPGTRLTVL.

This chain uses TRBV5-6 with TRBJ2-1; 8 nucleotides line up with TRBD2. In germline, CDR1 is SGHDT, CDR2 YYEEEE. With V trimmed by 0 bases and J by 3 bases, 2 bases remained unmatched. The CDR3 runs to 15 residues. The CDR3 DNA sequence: TGTGCCAGCAGCTTGGTGGGACTAGACTACAATGAGCAGTTCTTC. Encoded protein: CASSLVGLDYNEQFF.

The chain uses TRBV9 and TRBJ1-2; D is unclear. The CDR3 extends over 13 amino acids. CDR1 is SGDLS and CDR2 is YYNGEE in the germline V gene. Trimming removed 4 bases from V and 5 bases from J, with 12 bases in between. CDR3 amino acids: CASSPFGSYGYTF. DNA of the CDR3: TGTGCCAGCAGCCCGTTTGGGAGTTATGGCTACACCTTC.

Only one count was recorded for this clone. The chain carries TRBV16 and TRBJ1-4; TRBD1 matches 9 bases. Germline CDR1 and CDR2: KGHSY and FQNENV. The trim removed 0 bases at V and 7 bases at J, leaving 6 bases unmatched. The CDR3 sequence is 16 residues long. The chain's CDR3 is CASSQSAGQGSEKLFF. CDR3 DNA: TGTGCCAGCAGCCAATCGGCCGGACAGGGGAGTGAAAAACTGTTTTTT.

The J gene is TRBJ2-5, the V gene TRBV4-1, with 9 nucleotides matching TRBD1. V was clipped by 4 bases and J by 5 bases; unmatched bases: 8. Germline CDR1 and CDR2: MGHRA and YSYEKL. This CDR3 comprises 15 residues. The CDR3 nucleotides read TGCGCCAGCAGCCCACCGACAGGGGGTATGGAGACCCAGTACTTC. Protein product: CASSPPTGGMETQYF.

The DNA of the CDR3 is TGCGCCAGCAGCTTGGTAAGGGGAAGGCAGCCCCAGCATTTT. It encodes CASSLVRGRQPQHF. This chain joins TRBV5-1 and TRBJ1-5; weak D call: TRBD1 (5 bases). Trimming pared 0 bases from V and 7 bases from J, leaving 11 bases between. The germline V gene encodes CDR1 SGHRS and CDR2 YFSETQ. The CDR3 length is 14 residues.

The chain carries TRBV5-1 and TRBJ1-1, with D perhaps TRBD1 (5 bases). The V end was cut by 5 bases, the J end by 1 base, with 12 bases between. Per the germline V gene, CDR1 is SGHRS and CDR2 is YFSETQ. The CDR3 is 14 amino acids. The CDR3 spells CASRSGGTNTEAFF. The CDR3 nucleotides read TGCGCCAGCAGAAGTGGCGGGACGAACACTGAAGCTTTCTTT.

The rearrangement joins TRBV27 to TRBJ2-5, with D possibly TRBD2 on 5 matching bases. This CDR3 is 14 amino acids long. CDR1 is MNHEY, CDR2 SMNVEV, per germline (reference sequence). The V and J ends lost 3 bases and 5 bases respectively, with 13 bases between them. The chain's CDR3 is CASSLRRTAETQYF. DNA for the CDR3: TGTGCCAGCAGTTTGAGGAGGACGGCCGAGACCCAGTACTTC.

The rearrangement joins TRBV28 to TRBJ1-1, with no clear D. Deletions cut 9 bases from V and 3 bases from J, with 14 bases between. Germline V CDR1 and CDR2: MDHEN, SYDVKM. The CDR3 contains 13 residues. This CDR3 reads CASILSVDTEAFF. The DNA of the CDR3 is TGTGCCAGTATCTTATCGGTGGACACTGAAGCTTTCTTT.

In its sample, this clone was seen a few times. DNA of the CDR3: TGTGCCAGCACCCCCCCGGGGGTGGGGGAAAAACTGTTTTTT. Protein product: CASTPPGVGEKLFF. The chain combines TRBV6-5 with TRBJ1-4; D possibly corresponds to TRBD1 (5 bases). Germline CDR1 reads MNHEY; CDR2 reads SVGAGI. This CDR3 has 14 residues. V was pared by 7 bases and J by 8 bases, with 17 bases between.

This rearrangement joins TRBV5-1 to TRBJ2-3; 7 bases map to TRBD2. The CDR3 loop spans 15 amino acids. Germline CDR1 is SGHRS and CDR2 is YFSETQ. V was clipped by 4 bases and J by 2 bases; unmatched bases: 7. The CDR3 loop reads CASSGGLRSTDTQYF. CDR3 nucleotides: TGCGCCAGCAGCGGGGGACTACGTTCCACAGATACGCAGTATTTT.

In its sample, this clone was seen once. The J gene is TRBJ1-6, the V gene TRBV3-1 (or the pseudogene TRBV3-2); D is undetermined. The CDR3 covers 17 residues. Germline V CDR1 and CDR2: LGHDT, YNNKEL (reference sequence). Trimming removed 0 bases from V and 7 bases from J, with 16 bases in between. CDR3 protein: CASSQDGSSGGNSPLHF. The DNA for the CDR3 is TGTGCCAGCAGCCAAGACGGGTCGTCGGGAGGGAATTCACCCCTCCACTTT.

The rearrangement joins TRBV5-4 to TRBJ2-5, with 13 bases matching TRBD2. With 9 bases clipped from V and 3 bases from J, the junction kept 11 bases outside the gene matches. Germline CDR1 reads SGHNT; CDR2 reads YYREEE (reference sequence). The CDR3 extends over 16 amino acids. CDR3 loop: CATTPGTSGNKETQYF. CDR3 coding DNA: TGTGCCACTACTCCCGGGACTAGCGGGAATAAAGAGACCCAGTACTTC. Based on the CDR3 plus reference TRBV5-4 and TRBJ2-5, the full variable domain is ETGVTQSPTHLIKTRGQQVTLRCSSQSGHNTVSWYQQALGQGPQFIFQYYREEENGRGNFPPRFSGLQFPNYSSELNVNALELDDSALYLCATTPGTSGNKETQYFGPGTRLLVL.

The CDR3 DNA reads TGCGCCAGCAGGAAACAGGATTCACCCCTCCACTTT. Its protein product is CASRKQDSPLHF. The rearrangement links TRBV10-2 to TRBJ1-6, with D possibly being TRBD1 (5 bases). The CDR3 contains 12 residues. Germline CDR1 and CDR2: WSHSY and SAAADI. V was cut by 6 bases and J by 8 bases, with 8 bases left in between.

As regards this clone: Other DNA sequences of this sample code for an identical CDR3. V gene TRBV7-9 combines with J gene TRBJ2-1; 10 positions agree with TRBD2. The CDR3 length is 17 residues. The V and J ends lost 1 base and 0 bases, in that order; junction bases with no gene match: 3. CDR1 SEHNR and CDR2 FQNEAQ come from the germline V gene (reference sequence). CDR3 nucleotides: TGTGCCAGCAGCTTAGGGGGACTAGCGAGCTCCTACAATGAGCAGTTCTTC. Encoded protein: CASSLGGLASSYNEQFF.

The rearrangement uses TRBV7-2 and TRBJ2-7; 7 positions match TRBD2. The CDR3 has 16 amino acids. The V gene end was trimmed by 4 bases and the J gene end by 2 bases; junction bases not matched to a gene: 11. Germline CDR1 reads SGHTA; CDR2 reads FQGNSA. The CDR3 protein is CASSSVGGANTYEQYF. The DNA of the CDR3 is TGTGCCAGCAGCTCCGTGGGAGGGGCGAATACCTACGAGCAGTACTTC.

The CDR3 region has the DNA TGTGCCAGCAGCTTAACACTGGGACATTACGAGCAGTACTTC. This codes for CASSLTLGHYEQYF. The chain links TRBV7-3 to TRBJ2-7; a possible D gene is TRBD1 (6 bases). The V end was cut by 0 bases, the J end by 4 bases, with 10 bases between. CDR3 length: 14 residues. CDR1 is SGHTA and CDR2 is FQGTGA in the germline V gene.

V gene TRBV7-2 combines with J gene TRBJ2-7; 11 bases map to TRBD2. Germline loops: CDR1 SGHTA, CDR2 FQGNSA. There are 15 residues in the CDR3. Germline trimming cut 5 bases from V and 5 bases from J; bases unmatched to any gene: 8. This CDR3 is CASSISGRAVDEQYF. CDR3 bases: TGTGCCAGCAGCATTAGCGGGAGGGCTGTCGACGAGCAGTACTTC.

Written as DNA, the CDR3 is TGCGCCAGCAGCTTGAAGGAACAGGGATGGGGTAACATCCCCACTGAAGCTTTCTTT. This sequence encodes CASSLKEQGWGNIPTEAFF. V and J are TRBV5-1 and TRBJ1-1, with D possibly TRBD1 on 6 matching bases. CDR3 length: 19 amino acids. Germline-derived CDR1 and CDR2 are SGHRS and YFSETQ. V lost 1 base and J lost 4, with 26 bases in between.

In DNA form, the CDR3 reads TGCGCCAGCAGCCCGGACAGCGGTAATGAAAAACTGTTTTTT. Translation gives CASSPDSGNEKLFF. The chain combines TRBV5-1 with TRBJ1-4; TRBD1 is a possible D gene (6 bases). In germline, CDR1 is SGHRS, CDR2 YFSETQ. CDR3 size: 14 residues. V lost 4 bases, J lost 4 bases, and 11 bases lay in between.

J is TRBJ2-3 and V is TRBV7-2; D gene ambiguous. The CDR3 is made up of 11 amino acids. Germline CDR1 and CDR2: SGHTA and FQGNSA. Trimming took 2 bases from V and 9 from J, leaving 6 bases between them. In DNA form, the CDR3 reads TGTGCCAGCAGCTTACTCACAACGCAGTATTTT. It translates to CASSLLTTQYF.

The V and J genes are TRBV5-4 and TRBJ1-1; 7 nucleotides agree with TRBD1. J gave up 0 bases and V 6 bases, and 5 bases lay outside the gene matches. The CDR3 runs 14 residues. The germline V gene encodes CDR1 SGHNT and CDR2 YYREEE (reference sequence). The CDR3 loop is CASKGGSLNTEAFF. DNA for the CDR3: TGTGCCAGCAAAGGGGGCAGCCTGAACACTGAAGCTTTCTTT.

Here the CDR3 reads CACRSLDQPQHF. The CDR3 nucleotides read TGTGCCTGCCGGTCGCTGGATCAGCCCCAGCATTTT. The chain uses TRBV12-3 or TRBV12-4 and TRBJ1-5; the D is unclear. This CDR3 spans 12 amino acids. Trimming shortened V by 11 bases and J by 5 bases, and 13 bases separated the two germline ends.

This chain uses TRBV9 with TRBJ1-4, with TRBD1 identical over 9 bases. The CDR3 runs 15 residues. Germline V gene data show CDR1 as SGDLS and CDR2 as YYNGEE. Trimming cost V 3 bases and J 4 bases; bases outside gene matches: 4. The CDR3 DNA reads TGTGCCAGCAGCGGGGGACAGGGTGATAATGAAAAACTGTTTTTT. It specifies CASSGGQGDNEKLFF.

This chain's CDR3 is CASSGGQGWTEAFF. Here the CDR3 DNA reads TGTGCCAGCAGCGGGGGACAGGGGTGGACTGAAGCTTTCTTT. This chain uses TRBV5-6 with TRBJ1-1; 10 bases are a match to TRBD1. Germline-derived CDR1 and CDR2 are SGHDT and YYEEEE. Losses at the gene ends were 4 bases for V and 5 bases for J; bases not matched to a gene: 5. There are 14 residues in the CDR3.